This T cell receptor beta chain originates from a study of T cell changes during pregnancy in multiple sclerosis. Some clones are missing from TCRdb's copy, which holds only in-frame ones; the method was immunoSEQ multiplex PCR. The sample lists 40,000 to 60,000 clones; almost 95% were seen once. The trim removed 4 bases at V and 2 bases at J, leaving 12 bases unmatched. Germline CDR1 WNHNN, CDR2 SYGVQD (reference sequence). This CDR3 is built from 19 residues. The source of this sequence is a female donor with multiple sclerosis, enrolled in a pregnancy study. The sample in question was CD4+ T cells from peripheral blood mononuclear cells, obtained in the third trimester of pregnancy. The chain couples TRBV10-1 to TRBJ2-3; 13 bases fit TRBD2. The CDR3 is CASSGLRLTSGGITDTQYF. The DNA of the CDR3 is TGCGCCAGCAGTGGCTTAAGACTGACTAGCGGGGGGATCACAGATACGCAGTATTTT.